The T cell receptor (beta chain) described here comes from a study of blood T cell repertoires in COVID-19 (dated by TCRdb to 2020 to 2021). For the wider study: Samples from collaborators originated in the United States, Italy and Spain and spanned both the acute and convalescent phases of COVID-19. The material from the prospective study consisted of cDNA or gDNA derived from T cells, B-cell-depleted T cells, or PBMCs. Subjects who had been exposed to COVID-19, were actively infected with it, or had recovered from it provided the deeply sampled blood TCRbeta repertoires that made up the dataset. A freely available public database, intended as a resource for researchers studying the immune response to SARS-CoV-2, is where the repertoires were released. The samples were drawn from the first 160 participants of the ongoing ImmuneRACE study and from 1,254 subjects provided by 6 global collaborators. The sample metadata nearly always contained a de-identified subject ID, COVID-19 status, age in years and sex. Where HLA class I and class II types were available, the types were taken from metadata supplied by the sample provider, not from assay-based typing. The investigation overall reported the following: The quantity of clinical and demographic metadata differed by source and by participant and was supplied without curation.

The immunoSEQ Assay, a bias-controlled multiplex PCR, was used to amplify TCRbeta CDR3 regions from genomic DNA. The paper's data handling went like this. Within the assay, amplification of reference gene primers was used to estimate how many nucleated cells each sample contained. Sequence reads were collapsed and filtered to measure the absolute abundance of every unique TCRbeta CDR3 rearrangement. Productive Simpson clonality was computed per sample as the square root of Simpson's diversity index over productive rearrangements. Drawn from immuneACCESS, this table holds only the in-frame rearrangements with V and J called that TCRdb kept. Clones are partly lost; checked studies trace under half to an unresolved V gene and leave the rest unexplained. V and J calls and clone size come straight from that table; D and trimming were deduced from the DNA. In all, the sample holds over 250,000 clones, and roughly 85% of those were seen once. Approximately 10% of the sample comes from the top ten.

This clone has more than one count but fewer than ten. Its binding antigen is unknown. The record has no base qualities; no much larger clone is one base away. Trimming costs V 2 bases and J 0 bases, and their ends lie 8 bases apart. Measured from the cysteine to the phenylalanine, the CDR3 is 14 residues long. The kept DNA is CDR3 alone, 42 bases in frame from the first base. CDR1 and CDR2, per the germline V gene, are MGHDK and SYGVNS. A second Seattle source provided samples from volunteer blood donors who had recovered from COVID-19. Each collaborating institution followed its own protocols to collect whole blood in K2EDTA tubes. For TCRbeta analysis, collaborators shipped samples in one of three forms: frozen whole blood, isolated PBMCs, or DNA extracted from either of those sample types.

The specimen was peripheral blood. This clonotype originated in a woman aged 45 to 65 who had recovered from COVID-19. The chain is encoded by TRBV25-1 joined to TRBJ2-7, and perhaps TRBD1 as D gene, on 6 matching bases. The CDR3 in this case is CASSEGQSSYEQYF. The sequence in DNA is TGTGCCAGCAGTGAAGGACAGAGCTCCTACGAGCAGTACTTC.